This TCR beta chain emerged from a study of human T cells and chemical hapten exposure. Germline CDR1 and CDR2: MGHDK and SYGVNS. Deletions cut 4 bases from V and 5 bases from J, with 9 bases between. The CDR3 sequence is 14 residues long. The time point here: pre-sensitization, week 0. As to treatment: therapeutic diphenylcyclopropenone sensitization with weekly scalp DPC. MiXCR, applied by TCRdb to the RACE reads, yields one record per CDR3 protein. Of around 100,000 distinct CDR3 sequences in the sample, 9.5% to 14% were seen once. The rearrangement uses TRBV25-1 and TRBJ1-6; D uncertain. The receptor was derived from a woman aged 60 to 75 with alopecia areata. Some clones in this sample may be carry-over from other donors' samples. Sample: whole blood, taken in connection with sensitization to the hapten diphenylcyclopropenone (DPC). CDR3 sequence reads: CASSVDPNNSPLHF. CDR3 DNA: TGTGCCAGCAGTGTGGACCCTAATAATTCACCCCTCCACTTT. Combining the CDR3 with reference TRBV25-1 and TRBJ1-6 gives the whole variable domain EADIYQTPRYLVIGTGKKITLECSQTMGHDKMYWYQQDPGMELHLIHYSYGVNSTEKGDLSSESTVSRIRTEHFPLTLESARPSHTSQYLCASSVDPNNSPLHFGNGTRLTVT.